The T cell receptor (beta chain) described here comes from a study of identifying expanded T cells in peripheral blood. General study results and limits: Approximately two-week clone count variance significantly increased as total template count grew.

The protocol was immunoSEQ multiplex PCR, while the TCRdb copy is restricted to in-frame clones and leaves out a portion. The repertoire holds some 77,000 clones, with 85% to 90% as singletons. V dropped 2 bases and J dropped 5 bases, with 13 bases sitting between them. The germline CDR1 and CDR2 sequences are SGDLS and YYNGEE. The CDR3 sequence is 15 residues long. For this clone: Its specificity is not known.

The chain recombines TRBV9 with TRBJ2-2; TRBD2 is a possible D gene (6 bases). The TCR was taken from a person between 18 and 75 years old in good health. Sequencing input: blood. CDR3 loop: CASSVLGAGTGELFF. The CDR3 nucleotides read TGTGCCAGCAGCGTCCTCGGGGCGGGAACCGGGGAGCTGTTTTTT.